This T cell receptor beta chain is from a study of blood T cell repertoires in COVID-19. Whole-study context: The samples span acute and convalescent COVID-19 from the United States, Italy and Spain. PBMCs, B-cell-depleted T cells, or T cells were the source of the cDNA or gDNA that made up the material.

Deletions cut 1 base from V and 7 bases from J, with 11 bases between. Germline CDR1 SGHDN, CDR2 FVKESK. The CDR3 runs 14 residues. Source study methods: Reference gene primer amplification in the assay estimated nucleated cell counts. Clones were read by immunoSEQ multiplex PCR, and TCRdb kept only the in-frame ones, dropping some. V, J and clone size were drawn from that table, and D and trimming were deduced from the DNA. This sample has approximately 200,000 clones, with around nine tenths found just once. This clone was detected once. The genes are TRBV14 and TRBJ2-4; weak D call: TRBD1 (7 bases). The sequence was obtained from a young man with active or convalescent COVID-19. The sequenced material came from peripheral blood. The CDR3 region has the DNA TGTGCCAGCAGCCAAGGGACAGGAGGGAACATTCAGTACTTC. The encoded protein is CASSQGTGGNIQYF.